The source of this TCR beta chain is a study of shared clonotypes between healthy human individuals (dated by TCRdb to the early 2020s). As for the study more broadly: The cohort comprised two women and a few men aged 18 to 49 years. Per donor, three plates each were used for CD4 naive and CD4 memory, two for CD8 naive, and one for CD8 memory. Leukapheresis yielded between about 0.8 and 9.5 billion PBMCs per donor. To estimate repertoire size and how much clonotypes are shared between individuals, the study performed deep sequencing of blood TCR repertoires from about five healthy adults. To increase sequencing depth and limit assay-specific biases, different laboratories used diverse techniques to prepare libraries and sequence TCR repertoires.

TCR CDR3 regions were amplified from genomic DNA by multiplex PCR using the deep immunoSEQ assay. For each cell subset, the extracted genomic DNA was distributed evenly across all wells of several immunoSEQ 96-well plates, and each plate served as one replicate. For sorted subsets, roughly 200 ng of genomic DNA, equivalent to 30,000 or so T cell genomes, went into each replicate PCR. Purified libraries were quantified with a Qubit 3.0 fluorometer, sized on a Bioanalyzer 2100, and re-quantified with the KAPA Library Quantification kit. Every immunoSEQ 96-well plate was sequenced on a dedicated single-read 150-cycle Illumina NextSeq 550 flow cell. In the source study's methods: Because the immunoSEQ output held only junctional sequences and lacked quality scores, the filtering could not match the filtering applied to full-length reads. Sequences were annotated with PyIR, a Python wrapper for IgBLAST v1.9, using IMGT germline references to assign V/J genes and CDR3. Any read was removed if the V/J assignment was weak (E-value above 1e-6), the CDR3 was missing, or the read contained stop codons, out-of-frame junctions, or ambiguous translated residues. V3J clonotypes were defined as sequences sharing the same inferred V gene, J gene, and CDR3 amino acid sequence. Percentage overlap between repertoires was calculated by dividing the number of shared unique clonotypes by the size of the smaller repertoire. Repertoire richness was assessed with RTK rarefaction, the Chao1 estimator, and Recon v2.1 estimates of unobserved clonotypes. For all TCRbeta clonotypes obtained by the gDNA method from a handful of donors, generation probabilities were computed with OLGA. Not all clones reach the TCRdb copy of this immuneACCESS table, which keeps in-frame sequences only. Checked studies attribute under half of the gap to unresolved V genes and leave the rest unexplained. That table gives V, J and clone size, and the DNA gave D and trimming. In all, the sample holds roughly 1,500,000 clones, and around 98% of those were seen once. The biggest ten clones account for roughly 0.45% of the sample.

The V and J ends are trimmed by 3 bases and 1 base, leaving 6 bases between them. CDR1 and CDR2, per the germline V gene, are SGHTA and FQGTGA. There are 13 amino acids in the CDR3, from cysteine to phenylalanine inclusive. The sequence is cut down to CDR3 DNA, 39 bases in frame from base 1. The donors were healthy, HIV-negative adults who had no recently reported acute infections or vaccinations. All donors were Caucasian adults living in Nashville, Tennessee, USA. CD4+ T cells were enriched by magnetic negative selection; naive cells were then positively selected on CD45RA, and the negative fraction formed the memory subset. Blood was obtained by leukapheresis, after which PBMCs were separated by Ficoll-Histopaque density gradient centrifugation and cryopreserved in liquid nitrogen vapor phase. Analytical flow cytometry was used to check the purity and quantity of each magnetically sorted T cell population. Each sorted fraction had its genomic DNA isolated and then quantified by UV absorbance on a Nanodrop 2000c.

This clone was seen only once. What this receptor recognizes is not known. No per-base quality is available; no much larger clone lies one base away. The investigation overall reported the following: Roughly 5% of naive CD4, 3% to 4% of naive CD8, 2.3% of memory CD4, and about 0.4% of memory CD8 clonotypes were shared across four donors. Clonotypes shared by all four sorted-subset donors showed higher generation probabilities than non-shared clonotypes. Based on pairwise subsampling, the degree of clonotype sharing among donors was expected to be affected by sequencing depth. The small number of donors limited the genetic and exposure-history diversity represented. Sampling was limited to blood, and TCR repertoires in tissue likely differ from TCR repertoires in blood. Rarefaction of sorted-subset datasets indicated incomplete sequencing despite the large sequencing depth. Larger estimated clonotype richness was generally found for naive subsets than for memory subsets.

The source of this sequence is a man aged 25-40 years in good health. The specimen sequenced was naive CD4+ T cells sorted from blood. This specimen's cell subset or site label, interpreted: CD45RA+ positively selected. The sequence is built from TRBV7-3 and TRBJ1-1; a confident D gene designation cannot be given. At the DNA level, the sequence is TGTGCCAGCAGCTTCTGGGGGAACACTGAAGCTTTCTTT. Its protein product is CASSFWGNTEAFF.